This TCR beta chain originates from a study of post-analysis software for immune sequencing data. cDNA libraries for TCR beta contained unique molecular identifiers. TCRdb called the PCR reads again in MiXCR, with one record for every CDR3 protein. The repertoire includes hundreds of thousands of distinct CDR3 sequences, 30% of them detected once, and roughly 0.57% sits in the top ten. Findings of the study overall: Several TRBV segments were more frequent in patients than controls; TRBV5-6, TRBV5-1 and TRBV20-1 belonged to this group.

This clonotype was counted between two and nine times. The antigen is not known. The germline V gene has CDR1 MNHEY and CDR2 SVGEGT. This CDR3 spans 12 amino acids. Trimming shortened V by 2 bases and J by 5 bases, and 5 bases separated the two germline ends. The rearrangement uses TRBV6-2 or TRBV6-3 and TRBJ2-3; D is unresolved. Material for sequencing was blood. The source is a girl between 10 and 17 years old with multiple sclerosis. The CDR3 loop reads CASSYPIDTQYF. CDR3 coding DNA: TGTGCCAGCAGTTACCCTATAGATACGCAGTATTTT.